The next 27 T cell receptor beta chains were all read from a single sample in a study of T cell responses to AZD1222 COVID-19 vaccine. The table came from immunoSEQ multiplex PCR; TCRdb's copy has only in-frame clones and leaves some out. Of about 150,000 clones in the sample, roughly 91% were seen once. The source material was peripheral blood, sampled 28 days after the second AZD1222 dose. The receptors stem from an adult who received the AZD1222 COVID-19 vaccine.

This rearrangement joins TRBV5-1 to TRBJ1-5; D is unclear. The CDR3 loop spans 15 amino acids. CDR1 and CDR2 (germline): SGHRS, YFSETQ. Trimming took off 0 bases at V and 8 bases at J, with 15 bases between the two ends. CDR3 sequence (DNA): TGCGCCAGCAGCTTGGTCCCGGGAGGGTCGGAGCCCCAGCATTTT. Residues: CASSLVPGGSEPQHF. Combining the CDR3 with reference TRBV5-1 and TRBJ1-5 gives the whole variable domain KAGVTQTPRYLIKTRGQQVTLSCSPISGHRSVSWYQQTPGQGLQFLFEYFSETQRNKGNFPGRFSGRQFSNSRSEMNVSTLELGDSALYLCASSLVPGGSEPQHFGDGTRLSIL.

This clone showed up just a few times. The V and J genes are TRBV7-2 and TRBJ1-1; 7 bases agree with TRBD1. This CDR3 region has 13 residues. The J segment lost 8 bases and the V segment lost 1 base, leaving 4 bases of the junction unmatched. Germline values: CDR1 SGHTA, CDR2 FQGNSA. The DNA for the CDR3 is TGTGCCAGCAGCTTAGTAGGACAGGTAGAAGCTTTCTTT. This gives the protein CASSLVGQVEAFF. Supplemented by reference TRBV7-2 and TRBJ1-1, the full variable domain reads GAGVSQSPSNKVTEKGKDVELRCDPISGHTALYWYRQSLGQGLEFLIYFQGNSAPDKSGLPSDRFSAERTGGSVSTLTIQRTQQEDSAVYLCASSLVGQVEAFFGQGTRLTVV.

Worth noting for this clone: A junction end diverges from the germline sequence, so it may reflect a read error. As DNA, the CDR3 is TGTGCCAGCAGCTTTGACCCCTCTGCCAGCTACAAGCAGTACTTC. Protein product: CASSFDPSASYKQYF. The chain employs TRBV5-4 and TRBJ2-7; D is ambiguous. Germline lookup yields CDR1 SGHNT and CDR2 YYREEE (reference sequence). The CDR3 consists of 15 residues.

V and J are TRBV10-3 and TRBJ2-1, with D perhaps TRBD1 or TRBD2 (5 bases each). The CDR3 covers 13 residues. Deletions cut 9 bases from V and 8 bases from J, with 17 bases between. CDR1 ENHRY and CDR2 SYGVKD come from the germline V gene. The CDR3 is CAIAAGARHEQFF. The CDR3 DNA reads TGTGCCATTGCGGCCGGGGCCAGGCATGAGCAGTTCTTC.

This clone is medium-sized (0.01 to 0.1%) by share. CDR3 nucleotides: TGCGCCAGCAGCAACCCCCCAGGGTGGTTTAATTCACCCCTCCACTTT. Protein product: CASSNPPGWFNSPLHF. The chain combines TRBV4-1 with TRBJ1-6; TRBD1 is a possible D gene (5 bases). Germline V lookup: CDR1 MGHRA, CDR2 YSYEKL. V was trimmed by 5 bases and J by 6 bases, leaving 17 bases between them. The CDR3 spans 16 residues.

The chain is built from TRBV4-1 and TRBJ1-5; D might be TRBD1 (5 bases). The V gene's germline CDR1 is MGHRA and CDR2 YSYEKL. The CDR3 consists of 17 residues. Trimming took 0 bases from V and 0 from J, leaving 12 bases between them. The CDR3, as DNA: TGCGCCAGCAGCCAAGAAAACAGGCGAAATAGCAATCAGCCCCAGCATTTT. Translation: CASSQENRRNSNQPQHF.

This clone was recorded a few times. This chain links TRBV19 with TRBJ1-4; 9 bases fit TRBD1. The CDR3 totals 13 residues. V gave up 6 bases and J gave up 8 bases; unmatched junction bases: 4. The V gene's germline CDR1 is LNHDA and CDR2 SQIVND (reference sequence). This chain's CDR3 is CASRGTGREKLFF. The CDR3, as DNA: TGTGCCAGTAGAGGGACAGGGAGGGAAAAACTGTTTTTT. The variable domain in full, completed from reference TRBV19 and TRBJ1-4, reads DGGITQSPKYLFRKEGQNVTLSCEQNLNHDAMYWYRQDPGQGLRLIYYSQIVNDFQKGDIAEGYSVSREKKESFPLTVTSAQKNPTAFYLCASRGTGREKLFFGSGTQLSVL.

This clone was observed a single time. The V call is TRBV27, the J call TRBJ1-5; no clear D gene. Trimming pared 6 bases from V and 1 base from J, leaving 16 bases between. CDR3 size: 16 residues. From germline, CDR1 is MNHEY and CDR2 SMNVEV (reference sequence). CDR3 sequence (DNA): TGTGCCAGCAGCTTGATAGGACGAGGGAGCAATCAGCCCCAGCATTTT. Protein product: CASSLIGRGSNQPQHF.

The rearrangement joins TRBV5-1 to TRBJ2-1; 9 bases align to TRBD1. The trim removed 0 bases at V and 7 bases at J, leaving 8 bases unmatched. The CDR3 is 16 residues long. The germline V gene has CDR1 SGHRS and CDR2 YFSETQ. The CDR3 here is CASSLVPGTGKNEQFF. In DNA form, the CDR3 reads TGCGCCAGCAGCTTGGTCCCGGGGACAGGGAAAAATGAGCAGTTCTTC.

V gene TRBV6-2 or TRBV6-3 combines with J gene TRBJ1-5; TRBD1 agrees at 9 bases. Trimming removed 0 bases from V and 6 bases from J; junction bases left unmatched: 0. In germline, CDR1 is MNHEY, CDR2 SVGEGT. CDR3 length: 14 amino acids. CDR3 nucleotide sequence: TGTGCCAGCAGTTACTCACAGGGGGCTCAGCCCCAGCATTTT. Protein product: CASSYSQGAQPQHF.

The gene calls are TRBV10-3 and TRBJ2-1; 7 nucleotides agree with TRBD2. This CDR3 comprises 14 residues. CDR1 is ENHRY and CDR2 is SYGVKD in the germline V gene. J lost 2 bases, V lost 7 bases, and 5 bases had no gene match. The CDR3 DNA follows: TGTGCCATCACTGCTAGCGGACCCTACAATGAGCAGTTCTTC. As protein: CAITASGPYNEQFF.

The V and J genes are TRBV30 and TRBJ1-5, with D possibly TRBD1 on 6 matching bases. Germline V gene lookup returns CDR1 GTSNPN and CDR2 SVGIG (reference sequence). The CDR3 contains 13 residues. The V end lost 4 bases, the J end lost 4 bases, and 11 bases lay between the germline ends. The CDR3 DNA reads as TGTGCCTGGACTAGGGACATAAATCAGCCCCAGCATTTT. Protein product: CAWTRDINQPQHF.

This clone is a singleton in its sample. The chain joins TRBV28 to TRBJ1-2, with D unresolved. Trimming took 6 bases from V and 5 from J, leaving 10 bases between them. The CDR3 is 12 residues long. Germline V gene lookup returns CDR1 MDHEN and CDR2 SYDVKM. The DNA of the CDR3 is TGTGCCAGCAGCCTATCCCCTTATGGCTACACCTTC. This encodes CASSLSPYGYTF.

The chain employs TRBV6-4 and TRBJ2-2; 7 bases are a match to TRBD2. From germline, CDR1 is MRHNA and CDR2 SNTAGT. This CDR3 is 14 amino acids long. V was pared by 9 bases and J by 3 bases, with 7 bases of the junction left unmatched. CDR3 DNA: TGTGCCAGTTCGAGGGAGGGATACACCGGGGAGCTGTTTTTT. This encodes CASSREGYTGELFF.

This clone showed up just once. The chain employs TRBV5-6 and TRBJ1-2, with D tentatively TRBD1 (5 bases). This CDR3 is 15 amino acids long. Trimming took off 5 bases at V and 3 bases at J, with 17 bases between the two ends. From germline, CDR1 is SGHDT and CDR2 YYEEEE. In nucleotides, the CDR3 is TGTGCCAGCAGTTCGACAGCGGGGGATGACTATGGCTACACCTTC. The encoded protein is CASSSTAGDDYGYTF. Variable domain in full (rest from reference TRBV5-6 and TRBJ1-2): DAGVTQSPTHLIKTRGQQVTLRCSPKSGHDTVSWYQQALGQGPQFIFQYYEEEERQRGNFPDRFSGHQFPNYSSELNVNALLLGDSALYLCASSSTAGDDYGYTFGSGTRLTVV.

The chain employs TRBV27 and TRBJ1-2, with 11 bases matching TRBD1. V gave up 5 bases and J gave up 5 bases; unmatched junction bases: 7. The germline CDR1 and CDR2 sequences are MNHEY and SMNVEV (reference sequence). The CDR3 is made up of 15 amino acids. The CDR3 nucleotides are TGTGCCAGCAGTAGGACAGGGGGCGCCGGGTATGGCTACACCTTC. The encoded protein is CASSRTGGAGYGYTF.

The V and J genes are TRBV18 and TRBJ1-6; 7 bases are a match to TRBD1. Germline CDR1 reads KGHSH; CDR2 reads LQKENI. The CDR3 consists of 16 residues. J gave up 9 bases and V 2 bases, and 10 bases lay outside the gene matches. The CDR3 sequence is CASSPNNRGLPSPLHF. CDR3 in DNA: TGTGCCAGCTCACCAAATAACAGGGGCTTGCCTTCACCCCTCCACTTT.

The rearrangement uses TRBV6-5 and TRBJ1-2; 7 nucleotides line up with TRBD1. V was pared by 2 bases and J by 6 bases, with 3 bases of the junction left unmatched. Germline CDR1 and CDR2: MNHEY and SVGAGI. This CDR3 is built from 13 residues. The CDR3 region is CASSYQGTDGYTF. CDR3 coding DNA: TGTGCCAGCAGTTACCAGGGGACAGATGGCTACACCTTC.

The V call is TRBV24-1, the J call TRBJ1-2; 8 nucleotides match TRBD1. CDR1 and CDR2 from the germline V gene are KGHDR and SFDVKD. The CDR3 extends over 13 amino acids. The ends lost 5 bases at V and 4 bases at J; junction bases unmatched: 2. The CDR3, as DNA: TGTGCCACCAGTGCGGGGACAGGCTATGGCTACACCTTC. Translated: CATSAGTGYGYTF.

The chain employs TRBV3-1 (or the pseudogene TRBV3-2) and TRBJ1-1; the D gene is possibly TRBD1 (6 bases). This CDR3 has 14 amino acids. V lost 2 bases and J lost 6, with 13 bases in between. The germline gives CDR1 LGHDT, CDR2 YNNKEL (reference sequence). CDR3 region: CASSQPQGRPEAFF. CDR3 DNA: TGTGCCAGCAGCCAACCACAGGGCCGCCCTGAAGCTTTCTTT.

The J gene is TRBJ2-1, the V gene TRBV19, with D perhaps matching TRBD2 (6 bases). Deletions cut 3 bases from V and 0 bases from J, with 15 bases between. Germline CDR1 LNHDA, CDR2 SQIVND (reference sequence). The CDR3 spans 17 residues. The CDR3 DNA sequence: TGTGCCAGTAGTATGAGGGCTAGCGCAAGCTCCTACAATGAGCAGTTCTTC. Protein product: CASSMRASASSYNEQFF.

This clone was counted only a few times. The chain couples TRBV5-5 to TRBJ1-2; 9 bases match TRBD1. Germline V gene data show CDR1 as SGHKS and CDR2 as YYEKEE (reference sequence). J lost 4 bases, V lost 4 bases, and 11 bases had no gene match. This CDR3 has 16 residues. CDR3 nucleotides: TGTGCCAGCAGCGCGGGACAGGGTGAGACGGTCTATGGCTACACCTTC. It is translated as CASSAGQGETVYGYTF. Together with reference TRBV5-5 and TRBJ1-2, the CDR3 gives the full variable domain: DAGVTQSPTHLIKTRGQQVTLRCSPISGHKSVSWYQQVLGQGPQFIFQYYEKEERGRGNFPDRFSARQFPNYSSELNVNALLLGDSALYLCASSAGQGETVYGYTFGSGTRLTVV.

This clone was counted once. The chain is built from TRBV16 and TRBJ1-2; D is unclear. Looked up from germline, CDR1 is KGHSY and CDR2 is FQNENV. This CDR3 is 14 amino acids long. V lost 0 bases to trimming and J lost 2 bases, with 7 bases between them. The CDR3 DNA reads TGTGCCAGCAGCCAATCACAACAGAACTATGGCTACACCTTC. Its translation: CASSQSQQNYGYTF.

The chain carries TRBV7-2 and TRBJ1-5; D is perhaps TRBD1 (6 bases). V gave up 5 bases and J gave up 4 bases, with 12 bases separating them. This CDR3 comprises 14 residues. Germline V lookup: CDR1 SGHTA, CDR2 FQGNSA. The CDR3 DNA reads TGTGCCAGCAGCGCGTCACAGGGAAATCAGCCCCAGCATTTT. Translation gives CASSASQGNQPQHF.

J is TRBJ1-2 and V is TRBV28; 8 bases are a match to TRBD1. The junction had 5 bases not matched to a gene; V was cut back by 5 bases and J by 6 bases. Germline CDR1 MDHEN, CDR2 SYDVKM. This CDR3 has 13 residues. This chain's CDR3 is CASSLGQVHGYTF. CDR3 bases: TGTGCCAGCAGTCTGGGACAGGTCCATGGCTACACCTTC.

V usage is TRBV19 and J usage is TRBJ1-2; 7 bases match TRBD1. Per the germline V gene, CDR1 is LNHDA and CDR2 is SQIVND (reference sequence). After removal of 4 bases from V and 0 bases from J, the junction contained 11 bases not matched to a gene. The CDR3 length is 17 residues. In DNA, the CDR3 is TGTGCCAGTAGTACTCGACAGGGACTGCAGACTAACTATGGCTACACCTTC. Residues: CASSTRQGLQTNYGYTF.

V usage is TRBV6-5 and J usage is TRBJ1-4, with 7 bases fitting TRBD1. The J segment lost 7 bases and the V segment lost 5 bases, leaving 7 bases of the junction unmatched. This CDR3 is 14 amino acids long. From germline, CDR1 is MNHEY and CDR2 SVGAGI. As DNA, the CDR3 is TGTGCCAGCAGTCCTAGGGGGCCTCTTGAAAAACTGTTTTTT. It encodes CASSPRGPLEKLFF.